This note documents a single T cell receptor (beta chain) sequence. Germline V gene sequence: CDR1 MNHNY, CDR2 SVGAGI (reference sequence). Deletions cut 6 bases from V and 5 bases from J, with 16 bases between. This CDR3 is 14 amino acids long. This sample was taken from a study of blood T cell repertoires in COVID-19. Profiling relied on immunoSEQ multiplex PCR, and the TCRdb table lists in-frame clones only, not all of them. The repertoire holds about 97,000 clones, around 92% seen once, with more than 5% in the top ten. V gene TRBV6-6 combines with J gene TRBJ1-1, with a tentative D call TRBD1 (6 bases). Sequencing was performed on peripheral blood. This TCR derives from a man between 45 and 60 years old with active COVID-19. CDR3 region: CASSPSRGSTEAFF. The CDR3 bases are TGTGCCAGCAGCCCCTCCAGGGGATCGACTGAAGCTTTCTTT.